The entry below gives a single TCR beta chain sequence along with its context. In the study's own analysis: How many nucleated cells were present was estimated from reference gene primer amplification. Data came from immunoSEQ multiplex PCR; TCRdb stores just in-frame clones and leaves some out. The DNA was the basis for D and trimming; V, J and clone size are from that table. The table records about 180,000 clones, roughly 87% of them present only once. These data originate in a study of blood T cell repertoires in COVID-19. Overall study context: Acute and convalescent COVID-19 samples came from the United States, Italy and Spain. The analysed material was cDNA or gDNA that came from T cells, B-cell-depleted T cells, or PBMCs.

CDR1 is LNHDA, CDR2 SQIVND, per germline (reference sequence). V was clipped by 3 bases and J by 6 bases; unmatched bases: 7. The CDR3 extends over 16 amino acids. The receptor's source is a man between 18 and 35 years old who had recovered from COVID-19. This chain links TRBV19 with TRBJ1-5; 11 nucleotides align to TRBD1. The sample comprised peripheral blood. The CDR3 coding sequence is TGTGCCAGTAGTATCCCCGGGACAGGGGGTGGTCAGCCCCAGCATTTT. It codes for CASSIPGTGGGQPQHF. Full variable domain (outside the CDR3, taken from reference TRBV19 and TRBJ1-5): DGGITQSPKYLFRKEGQNVTLSCEQNLNHDAMYWYRQDPGQGLRLIYYSQIVNDFQKGDIAEGYSVSREKKESFPLTVTSAQKNPTAFYLCASSIPGTGGGQPQHFGDGTRLSIL.